The T cell receptor (beta chain) under discussion was sequenced for a study of blood T cell repertoires in COVID-19. Study-wide context: Both acute and convalescent COVID-19 samples were obtained from the United States, Italy and Spain. PBMCs, B-cell-depleted T cells, or T cells provided the cDNA or gDNA that made up the material.

TCRdb's copy holds only in-frame clones and misses some; the assay was immunoSEQ multiplex PCR. The table shows about 260,000 clones, with approximately 80% occurring only once. This clone was seen a few times. The CDR3 is 15 amino acids. Germline CDR1 SNHLY, CDR2 FYNNEI. With 2 bases removed from V and 5 bases from J, the gap between germline ends came to 13 bases. The TCR originated in an elderly woman with acute or convalescent COVID-19. This chain links TRBV2 with TRBJ1-5; D remains unclear. The sequenced sample consisted of peripheral blood. The CDR3: CASSETGSYDQPQHF. The CDR3 DNA reads TGTGCCAGCAGTGAAACCGGGTCATACGATCAGCCCCAGCATTTT. Variable domain in full (rest from reference TRBV2 and TRBJ1-5): EPEVTQTPSHQVTQMGQEVILRCVPISNHLYFYWYRQILGQKVEFLVSFYNNEISEKSEIFDDQFSVERPDGSNFTLKIRSTKLEDSAMYFCASSETGSYDQPQHFGDGTRLSIL.